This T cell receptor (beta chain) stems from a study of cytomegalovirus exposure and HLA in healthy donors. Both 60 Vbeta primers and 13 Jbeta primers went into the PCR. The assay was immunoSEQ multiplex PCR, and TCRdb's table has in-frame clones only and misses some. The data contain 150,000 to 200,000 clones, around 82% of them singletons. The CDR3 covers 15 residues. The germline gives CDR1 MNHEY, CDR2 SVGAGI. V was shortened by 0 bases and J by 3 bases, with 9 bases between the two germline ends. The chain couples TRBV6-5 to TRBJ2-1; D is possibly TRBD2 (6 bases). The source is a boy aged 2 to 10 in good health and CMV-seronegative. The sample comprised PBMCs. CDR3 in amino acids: CASSYSEGIYNEQFF. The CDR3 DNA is TGTGCCAGCAGTTACTCGGAGGGTATCTACAATGAGCAGTTCTTC.